The source of this TCR beta chain is a study of T cell repertoires in MIS-A myocarditis. The germline V gene has CDR1 SQVTM and CDR2 ANQGSEA. V shed 4 bases and J shed 5 bases, with 5 bases lying between them. This CDR3 comprises 10 residues. The table came from immunoSEQ multiplex PCR; TCRdb's copy has only in-frame clones and leaves some out. The sample shows 9,500 to 12,000 clones, 85% to 90% of them seen only once. This chain links TRBV29-1 with TRBJ1-2, with no clear D. The clonotype originates from a man aged 18-30 years with fulminant myocarditis from multisystem inflammatory syndrome in adults (MIS-A) after COVID-19. Sequencing input: thoracic lymph node tissue obtained at autopsy. For the CDR3, the DNA is TGCAGCGTTGGTGGGTATGGCTACACCTTC. Translating it yields CSVGGYGYTF.